The clone carrying this T cell receptor beta chain was seen a few times. Antigen specificity is unknown. The data originate from a study of T cell repertoires in cytomegalovirus infection. Study at large: CMV epitopes that were recently identified and HLA-C-restricted were used alongside well-studied HLA-B-restricted ones. Both a matching HLA type and CMV infection were indicated by public TCR beta signatures.

Study results and limitations: The response measured ex vivo was dominated by TCR beta clonotypes (HLA-C-restricted and CMV-specific). Totalled public TCR beta family frequency picked out people who carried CMV plus the relevant HLA.

Each CDR3 protein gets one entry after TCRdb re-called the reads with MiXCR. The sample yields around 100,000 distinct CDR3 sequences, around 30% seen once. The CDR3 totals 17 residues. Germline V gene data show CDR1 as MNHEY and CDR2 as SMNVEV (reference sequence). V gave up 4 bases and J gave up 0 bases; unmatched junction bases: 9. The sequence derives from a human donor in good health (CMV status not recorded). Some clones in this sample may be carry-over from other donors' samples. J is TRBJ1-5 and V is TRBV27, with TRBD1 matching 7 bases. This specimen was CD8+ T cells from cultured PBMCs, taken from culture after CMV antigen stimulation. The CDR3 spells CASSSRQGGYSNQPQHF. The CDR3 coding sequence is TGTGCCAGCAGTTCCCGACAGGGAGGATATAGCAATCAGCCCCAGCATTTT.